This T cell receptor (beta chain) was sequenced during a study of OX40 agonist ivuxolimab in advanced cancers. Study at large: Patients were treated with ivuxolimab, an agonistic anti-OX40 (CD134) antibody.

The CDR3 contains 16 residues. V was pared by 5 bases and J by 0 bases, with 17 bases between. Per the germline V gene, CDR1 is SEHNR and CDR2 is FQNEAQ (reference sequence). TCRdb's table, derived via immunoSEQ multiplex PCR, lists solely in-frame clones and lacks some. The repertoire includes 50,000 to 75,000 clones, 92% of them detected once, and approximately 0.62% sits in the top ten. Material: CD4+ or CD8+ T cells sorted from blood, obtained in a trial of the OX40 agonist ivuxolimab. This chain uses TRBV7-9 with TRBJ2-7; D is possibly TRBD2 (5 bases). This TCR was sampled from an adult with an advanced solid tumor such as melanoma, head and neck, liver or kidney cancer. The CDR3, as DNA: TGTGCCAGCAGCCCCCGATATGAGGGCCGCTCCTACGAGCAGTACTTC. This gives the protein CASSPRYEGRSYEQYF.